This is a list of T cell receptor beta chains from one sample in a study of vaccination and CD4 T cells after COVID-19. MiXCR, applied by TCRdb to the PCR reads, yields one record per CDR3 protein. The sample has around 10,000 distinct CDR3 sequences; 55% are singletons. No antigen has been identified for these receptors. The sequencing sample was made of CD4+ T cells from blood, cultured in vitro. Receptor source: a human donor who had recovered from COVID-19. The CDR3 runs from the conserved cysteine through the conserved F or W. A D gene is named only where the DNA matches it firmly. Size tells how often a clone was seen (once, few, many) or the class of an expanded clone, and some rows leave it out.

D	V	size	J	DNA	CDR3
-	TRBV2	few	TRBJ1-2	TGTGCCAGCAGTGAAGGATTGGCAGGGTCCTTCGGCTACACCTTC	CASSEGLAGSFGYTF
-	TRBV18	-	TRBJ1-2	TGTGCCAGCTCACCGCGGCGGACGGAAAACTATGGCTACACCTTC	CASSPRRTENYGYTF
-	TRBV20-1	-	TRBJ2-7	TGCAGTGCCCATCCGAGGTTTGCTTCCTACGAGCAGTACTTC	CSAHPRFASYEQYF
-	TRBV4-1	once	TRBJ1-2	TGCGCCAGCAGCCAAGTCGAAGGGGTGGGCTACACCTTC	CASSQVEGVGYTF
-	TRBV19	few	TRBJ2-5	TGTGCCAGTAGTGGTGGGGAGACCCAGTACTTC	CASSGGETQYF
-	TRBV10-1	-	TRBJ2-7	TGCGCCAGCAGTGAGCCTACAAAAAACTACGAGCAGTACTTC	CASSEPTKNYEQYF
TRBD2	TRBV2	-	TRBJ2-1	TGTGCCAGCACACTAGCGGGAGCCTACAATGAGCAGTTCTTC	CASTLAGAYNEQFF
-	TRBV19	medium-sized	TRBJ1-2	TGTGCCAGTAGTATTGATCCCGATCGGGCTGGCTACACCTTC	CASSIDPDRAGYTF
-	TRBV19	few	TRBJ1-2	TGTGCCAGTAGGGTCCGGGCGAATGGCTACACCTTC	CASRVRANGYTF
TRBD2	TRBV5-4	-	TRBJ2-3	TGTGCCAGCAGCTCGGGATCGCGGCTACGGGGGGGACGCACAGATACGCAGTATTTT	CASSSGSRLRGGRTDTQYF
TRBD1	TRBV5-4	few	TRBJ2-5	TGTGCCAGCAGTTCAGGGACAGGGTGGCAGGAGACCCAGTACTTC	CASSSGTGWQETQYF
-	TRBV5-8	-	TRBJ2-7	TGTGCCAGCAGGGGAGCCTACGAGCAGTACTTC	CASRGAYEQYF
TRBD1	TRBV6-1	-	TRBJ1-6	TGTGCGAAACAGGGGCTTCCCTATAGTAATTCACCCCTCCACTTT	CAKQGLPYSNSPLHF
TRBD1	TRBV7-2	-	TRBJ1-1	TGTGCCAGCAGCTTAGAGGGGACAGTCGCTGGAGCTTTCTTT	CASSLEGTVAGAFF
-	TRBV19	-	TRBJ2-2	TGTGCCAGTAGTACAACTAAGGGCGTGGTGGACACCGGGGAGCTGTTTTTT	CASSTTKGVVDTGELFF
-	TRBV20-1	few	TRBJ1-2	TGCAGTGCCGGAGGGGGGGCTTGGGGACTCGTCGATGGCTACACCTTC	CSAGGGAWGLVDGYTF
-	TRBV20-1	-	TRBJ2-2	TGCAGTGCTAGACCTACAAGATCCGGGGAGCTGTTTTTT	CSARPTRSGELFF
TRBD1	TRBV6-1	-	TRBJ1-2	TGTGCCAGCAGTGAAAAGGGGGCTCTCTATGGCTACACCTTC	CASSEKGALYGYTF
TRBD1	TRBV27	-	TRBJ1-6	TGTGCCAGCCGCCCCGCCGGACAGGTTTCACCCCTCCACTTT	CASRPAGQVSPLHF
-	TRBV24-1	few	TRBJ1-1	TGTGCCACCAGTGACAACTCCGGGCAGCTCAATGAAGCTTTCTTT	CATSDNSGQLNEAFF
-	TRBV6-2/TRBV6-3	few	TRBJ1-2	TGTGCCAGCAGTTACTGGTCCAAGTATGGCTACACCTTC	CASSYWSKYGYTF
-	TRBV2	-	TRBJ1-3	TGTGCCAGCAGGGACGGGATCTCTGGAAACACCATATATTTT	CASRDGISGNTIYF
TRBD1	TRBV2	once	TRBJ1-1	TGTGCCAGCATCTCCAACCTGGACAGGGGGCGCGGAGCTTTCTTT	CASISNLDRGRGAFF
TRBD1	TRBV29-1	once	TRBJ1-5	TGCAGCGTTGCTCTGGACAGGGTGGCCAATCAGCCCCAGCATTTT	CSVALDRVANQPQHF
-	TRBV24-1	few	TRBJ1-5	TGTGCCACCAGTGATCCGAATCAGCCCCAGCATTTT	CATSDPNQPQHF
-	TRBV19	-	TRBJ1-1	TGTGCCAGTAGCAAGAACAGGGAAAACACTGAAGCTTTCTTT	CASSKNRENTEAFF
-	TRBV6-1	few	TRBJ1-5	TGTGCCGGAGGGGGGGGCGGCAATCAGCCCCAGCATTTT	CAGGGGGNQPQHF
-	TRBV20-1	once	TRBJ2-7	TGCAGTGCTCGACGGTTAATTTTGGACGAGCAGTACTTC	CSARRLILDEQYF
-	TRBV30	-	TRBJ2-7	TGTGCCTGGAAGTACGCAGGGCCCTACGAGCAGTACTTC	CAWKYAGPYEQYF
-	TRBV7-8	-	TRBJ2-3	TGTGCCAGCAGCTTAGGCATTACAGATACGCAGTATTTT	CASSLGITDTQYF
-	TRBV21-1	-	TRBJ1-5	TGTGCCAGCAGCAAATGTCGCGACAGTTGCAATCAGCCCCAGCATTTT	CASSKCRDSCNQPQHF
-	TRBV6-1	-	TRBJ1-2	TGTGCCAGCAGTGTGGACCTCGGGTATGGCTACACCTTC	CASSVDLGYGYTF
-	TRBV6-1	-	TRBJ2-4	TGTGCCAGCAGTACGTCAGGGCAAAACATTCAGTACTTC	CASSTSGQNIQYF
-	TRBV6-5	few	TRBJ1-1	TGTGCCAGCAGTTACCAGATTCCGGGACTCCTGAACACTGAAGCTTTCTTT	CASSYQIPGLLNTEAFF
-	TRBV4-2	-	TRBJ1-2	TGTGCCAGCAGCCAAGAAGGTACGAGCTACACCTTC	CASSQEGTSYTF
TRBD1	TRBV6-5	-	TRBJ1-1	TGTGCCAGCAGTTATCCACAGGGGGCTAAAACTGAAGCTTTCTTT	CASSYPQGAKTEAFF
TRBD1	TRBV28	-	TRBJ1-4	TGTGCCAGCAGTCTGACAAGGGGGCGTGAAAAACTGTTTTTT	CASSLTRGREKLFF
-	TRBV12-3/TRBV12-4	-	TRBJ1-1	TGTGCCAGCAGTAGATTCAGGGGCGGCACTGAAGCTTTCTTT	CASSRFRGGTEAFF
-	TRBV20-1	few	TRBJ1-4	TGCAGTGCTCTTCGAACAGGGGAAAAACTGTTTTTT	CSALRTGEKLFF